The 25 T cell receptor beta chains given below trace back to one sample, sequenced in a study of T cell responses to AZD1222 COVID-19 vaccine. The table came from immunoSEQ multiplex PCR; TCRdb's copy has only in-frame clones and leaves some out. The profile covers more than 60,000 clones, with around 83% appearing a single time and 20% taken by the ten largest. The sequencing here drew on peripheral blood, taken on day 0 of AZD1222 vaccination. These receptors were obtained from an adult in good health.

V and J are TRBV7-2 and TRBJ2-2; the D is unclear. Germline-derived CDR1 and CDR2 are SGHTA and FQGNSA. The CDR3 runs 12 residues. V was shortened by 2 bases and J by 9 bases, with 7 bases between the two germline ends. Here the CDR3 reads CASSLIKRELFF. In nucleotides, the CDR3 is TGTGCCAGCAGCTTAATTAAGAGGGAGCTGTTTTTT.

In this sample, this clone turned up a few times. The V gene is TRBV27, the J gene TRBJ1-1, with a possible D match to TRBD1 (6 bases). Germline V gives CDR1 MNHEY, CDR2 SMNVEV (reference sequence). The CDR3 is 16 residues long. V lost 2 bases and J 0 bases, leaving 13 bases between the germline ends. In DNA form, the CDR3 reads TGTGCCAGCAGTTTAGAGGGGGGGAAGTTGAACACTGAAGCTTTCTTT. Its protein is CASSLEGGKLNTEAFF.

The rearrangement uses TRBV6-5 and TRBJ1-6; D perhaps matches TRBD1 (5 bases). The CDR3 totals 14 residues. V lost 0 bases and J lost 13, with 13 bases in between. The germline V gene has CDR1 MNHEY and CDR2 SVGAGI. CDR3 DNA: TGTGCCAGCAGTTACTCGGCAGGGAATGTTCCCCTCCACTTT. This codes for CASSYSAGNVPLHF.

The genes are TRBV2 and TRBJ2-7; D is perhaps TRBD2 (6 bases). Trimming took 1 base from V and 7 from J, leaving 11 bases between them. Germline CDR1 SNHLY, CDR2 FYNNEI. The CDR3 is 13 amino acids. In nucleotides, the CDR3 is TGTGCCAGCAGTGAAGACCAACTAGCTGAGCAGTACGTC. Protein: CASSEDQLAEQYV.

The chain carries TRBV6-2 or TRBV6-3 and TRBJ1-1; D perhaps matches TRBD1 (6 bases). Per germline, CDR1 MNHEY and CDR2 SVGEGT. Trimming shortened V by 2 bases and J by 10 bases, and 11 bases separated the two germline ends. The CDR3 is 12 residues long. CDR3 sequence: CASSYGQGRAFF. DNA of the CDR3: TGTGCCAGCAGTTACGGGCAGGGGCGAGCTTTCTTT.

CDR3 loop: CASSPSGDGYTF. CDR3 nucleotide sequence: TGTGCCAGCAGCCCCTCGGGGGATGGCTACACCTTC. The chain carries TRBV9 and TRBJ1-2; tentatively, D is TRBD1 (5 bases). Germline CDR1 SGDLS, CDR2 YYNGEE. Trimming took 4 bases from V and 6 from J, leaving 10 bases between them. The CDR3 is made up of 12 amino acids.

The chain links TRBV18 to TRBJ2-7, with D uncertain. The CDR3 is 13 amino acids. The V and J ends lost 5 bases and 5 bases respectively, with 13 bases between them. In germline, CDR1 is KGHSH, CDR2 LQKENI. CDR3 DNA sequence: TGTGCCAGCTCATCCACCCTTATAGACGAGCAGTACTTC. Encoded protein: CASSSTLIDEQYF.

The genes are TRBV19 and TRBJ2-3; 7 bases map to TRBD1. V dropped 7 bases and J dropped 2; count of bases not matched to a gene: 6. The CDR3 loop spans 14 amino acids. CDR1 LNHDA and CDR2 SQIVND come from the germline V gene (reference sequence). CDR3 nucleotide sequence: TGTGCCAGTACCTCGGGACAGTACACAGATACGCAGTATTTT. As protein: CASTSGQYTDTQYF. The full variable domain, its missing parts supplied by reference TRBV19 and TRBJ2-3, is DGGITQSPKYLFRKEGQNVTLSCEQNLNHDAMYWYRQDPGQGLRLIYYSQIVNDFQKGDIAEGYSVSREKKESFPLTVTSAQKNPTAFYLCASTSGQYTDTQYFGPGTRLTVL.

This clone was picked up one time. The chain uses TRBV27 and TRBJ2-7, with a possible D match to TRBD2 (7 bases). V was clipped by 1 base and J by 2 bases, with 18 bases between them. This CDR3 is 17 amino acids long. Germline CDR1 is MNHEY and CDR2 is SMNVEV (reference sequence). The CDR3 region is CASSLYRGATPPYEQYF. DNA of the CDR3: TGTGCCAGCAGTTTATATCGGGGGGCGACCCCTCCCTACGAGCAGTACTTC.

V usage is TRBV6-1 and J usage is TRBJ2-7; D is possibly TRBD1 (6 bases). This CDR3 is 16 amino acids long. The germline V gene has CDR1 MNHNS and CDR2 SASEGT. The V gene lost 1 base and the J gene lost 8 bases, with 21 bases spanning the gap. The CDR3 bases are TGTGCCAGCAGTGAAGGGTTGTTGGACAGCCTGACGAAGCAGTACTTC. It encodes CASSEGLLDSLTKQYF.

The chain combines TRBV7-6 with TRBJ2-1; 8 nucleotides agree with TRBD2. This CDR3 contains 17 residues. Germline V CDR1 and CDR2: SGHVS, FNYEAQ. V trimming: 1 base; J trimming: 3 bases; junction bases outside the gene matches: 8. The CDR3 DNA reads TGTGCCAGCAGCTTAGGAGGAGCGGGGGCCTTCTACAATGAGCAGTTCTTC. It yields the protein CASSLGGAGAFYNEQFF.

The J gene is TRBJ1-2, the V gene TRBV27; D is undetermined. With 3 bases removed from V and 5 bases from J, the gap between germline ends came to 10 bases. The germline CDR1 and CDR2 sequences are MNHEY and SMNVEV (reference sequence). The CDR3 contains 13 residues. Here the CDR3 reads CASSFTSGYGYTF. CDR3 nucleotides: TGTGCCAGCAGTTTCACAAGCGGGTATGGCTACACCTTC.

The chain employs TRBV6-1 and TRBJ2-7; D is ambiguous. Germline assignment: CDR1 MNHNS and CDR2 SASEGT. The ends were cut back, 2 bases at V and 0 bases at J, with 5 bases in the middle. The CDR3 runs to 13 residues. CDR3: CASSESYSYEQYV. The CDR3 DNA reads as TGTGCCAGCAGTGAAAGTTACTCCTACGAGCAGTACGTC.

The V call is TRBV9, the J call TRBJ2-1, with no clear D. The CDR3 is made up of 15 amino acids. The germline V gene has CDR1 SGDLS and CDR2 YYNGEE. The V end lost 0 bases, the J end lost 0 bases, and 7 bases lay between the germline ends. The CDR3 DNA follows: TGTGCCAGCAGCGTAGCCCCCGACTCCTACAATGAGCAGTTCTTC. Its protein is CASSVAPDSYNEQFF.

Concerning this clone itself: The junction departs from germline at one end; a sequencing error may be responsible. Different DNA sequences within this sample yield the same CDR3. The chain recombines TRBV4-1 with TRBJ2-7; D is uncertain. CDR3 size: 14 residues. The germline gives CDR1 MGHRA, CDR2 YSYEKL. The CDR3 nucleotides read TGCGCCAGCAGCCTCGGACCCCGGAACTACGAACAGTACTTC. Translated: CASSLGPRNYEQYF.

The chain has TRBV2 and TRBJ2-7, with a weak D call TRBD2 (7 bases). The CDR3 is made up of 13 amino acids. Trimming removed 8 bases from V and 5 bases from J, with 16 bases in between. Per germline, CDR1 SNHLY and CDR2 FYNNEI. Here the CDR3 reads CASGGALRNEQYV. CDR3 nucleotides: TGTGCCAGCGGGGGGGCCCTTAGGAACGAGCAGTACGTC.

The chain recombines TRBV19 with TRBJ1-5, with D perhaps TRBD1 (5 bases). CDR3 size: 13 residues. V lost 4 bases and J lost 8, with 12 bases in between. The germline V gene has CDR1 LNHDA and CDR2 SQIVND (reference sequence). The chain's CDR3 is CASSTRDDKPQHF. In nucleotides, the CDR3 is TGTGCCAGTAGTACCCGGGACGATAAGCCCCAGCATTTT.

This chain links TRBV29-1 with TRBJ2-1; 9 bases align to TRBD2. The V segment lost 6 bases and the J segment 9 bases; nucleotides outside the gene matches: 12. CDR1 SQVTM and CDR2 ANQGSEA come from the germline V gene. The CDR3 covers 14 residues. DNA of the CDR3: TGCAGCGTCCAAACTAGCGGGTGGGGTGGTGAGCAGTTCTTC. Translation gives CSVQTSGWGGEQFF.

V is TRBV19 and J is TRBJ1-5; weak D call: TRBD1 (6 bases). V lost 5 bases, J lost 1 base, and 12 bases lay in between. The CDR3 contains 15 residues. Germline V gene data show CDR1 as LNHDA and CDR2 as SQIVND (reference sequence). CDR3 protein: CASSSPTGSNQPQHF. The CDR3 DNA sequence: TGTGCCAGTAGTTCCCCAACAGGGAGCAATCAGCCCCAGCATTTT.

V gene TRBV9 combines with J gene TRBJ2-1; the D gene is possibly TRBD1 (6 bases). The CDR3 length is 13 residues. CDR1 is SGDLS and CDR2 is YYNGEE in the germline V gene. V was cut by 3 bases and J by 3 bases, with 7 bases left in between. The CDR3 DNA reads TGTGCCAGCAGCGGGACAGACTACAATGAGCAGTTCTTC. This codes for CASSGTDYNEQFF.

The V and J genes are TRBV7-3 and TRBJ1-1; D ambiguous. Trimming took 5 bases from V and 1 from J, leaving 8 bases between them. Per germline, CDR1 SGHTA and CDR2 FQGTGA. This CDR3 is 13 amino acids long. The CDR3, as DNA: TGTGCCAGCAGCCCCGATCAGAACACTGAAGCTTTCTTT. This gives the protein CASSPDQNTEAFF. Based on the CDR3 plus reference TRBV7-3 and TRBJ1-1, the full variable domain is GAGVSQTPSNKVTEKGKYVELRCDPISGHTALYWYRQSLGQGPEFLIYFQGTGAADDSGLPNDRFFAVRPEGSVSTLKIQRTERGDSAVYLCASSPDQNTEAFFGQGTRLTVV.

The V and J genes are TRBV7-9 and TRBJ1-5; weak D call: TRBD1 (5 bases). From germline, CDR1 is SEHNR and CDR2 FQNEAQ (reference sequence). Between the trimmed V and J ends, which lost 3 bases and 11 bases, there was a span of 17 bases. The CDR3 loop spans 14 amino acids. The CDR3, as DNA: TGTGCCAGCAGCTTTGGCGGACACCCCAGTTCCCAGCATTTT. As protein: CASSFGGHPSSQHF.

CDR3 DNA: TGTGCCAGCAGTTACAAGGGGGGCGATCAGCCCCAGCATTTT. It is translated as CASSYKGGDQPQHF. J is TRBJ1-5 and V is TRBV6-2 or TRBV6-3; possible D gene TRBD1, 6 bases. Trimming cost V 2 bases and J 5 bases, with 10 bases left between them. The CDR3 spans 14 residues. Germline loops: CDR1 MNHEY, CDR2 SVGEGT.

This sequence joins TRBV5-6 and TRBJ2-1; unclear D gene. V was trimmed by 2 bases and J by 3 bases, leaving 12 bases between them. CDR1 is SGHDT, CDR2 YYEEEE, per germline. The CDR3 covers 15 residues. In DNA, the CDR3 is TGTGCCAGCAGCTTACTCTTGGATGTCTACAATGAGCAGTTCTTC. As protein: CASSLLLDVYNEQFF. The full variable domain, its missing parts supplied by reference TRBV5-6 and TRBJ2-1, is DAGVTQSPTHLIKTRGQQVTLRCSPKSGHDTVSWYQQALGQGPQFIFQYYEEEERQRGNFPDRFSGHQFPNYSSELNVNALLLGDSALYLCASSLLLDVYNEQFFGPGTRLTVL.

The chain has TRBV28 and TRBJ1-4; 9 bases agree with TRBD1. There are 15 residues in the CDR3. J lost 5 bases, V lost 6 bases, and 7 bases had no gene match. Germline V gives CDR1 MDHEN, CDR2 SYDVKM. CDR3 sequence (DNA): TGTGCCAGCAGCTCGGGACAGGGCATCAATGAAAAACTGTTTTTT. Its protein is CASSSGQGINEKLFF.